The 28 T cell receptor beta chains given below trace back to one sample, sequenced in a study of early T cells in non-severe SARS-CoV-2 infection. TCRdb called the 5' RACE reads again in MiXCR, with one record for every CDR3 protein. The sample yields about 35,000 distinct CDR3 sequences, 5% seen once. The sequenced sample consisted of whole blood. Receptors were obtained from an adult who was a healthcare worker with PCR-confirmed SARS-CoV-2 infection or an uninfected control (not recorded which).

This clonotype was found many times. This chain links TRBV5-1 with TRBJ2-2, with D unresolved. Germline V lookup: CDR1 SGHRS, CDR2 YFSETQ. Between the trimmed V and J ends, which lost 7 bases and 10 bases, there was a span of 20 bases. The CDR3 runs to 14 residues. The CDR3 is CASCMGSLQEELFF. CDR3 DNA: TGCGCCAGCTGCATGGGATCGCTGCAAGAGGAGCTGTTTTTT.

This clonotype turned up a few times. The chain employs TRBV11-2 and TRBJ2-2; 10 bases match TRBD1. The ends lost 4 bases at V and 6 bases at J; junction bases unmatched: 2. The CDR3 has 14 amino acids. Per germline, CDR1 SGHAT and CDR2 FQNNGV. Here the CDR3 DNA reads TGTGCCAGCAGCTCCGGGACAGGGGCCGGGGAGCTGTTTTTT. It codes for CASSSGTGAGELFF.

This clonotype has at least ten counts. The chain is built from TRBV29-1 and TRBJ2-7; 11 positions agree with TRBD2. The CDR3 extends over 13 amino acids. Trimming at V came to 5 bases and at J to 5 bases, leaving 5 bases not matched to a gene. Per the germline V gene, CDR1 is SQVTM and CDR2 is ANQGSEA. The CDR3 sequence is CSVTGTSGHEQYF. CDR3 sequence (DNA): TGCAGCGTTACCGGGACTAGCGGACACGAGCAGTACTTC.

This clonotype was counted many times. The rearrangement links TRBV19 to TRBJ1-1; D gene uncertain. Germline V gene data show CDR1 as LNHDA and CDR2 as SQIVND (reference sequence). This CDR3 comprises 12 residues. Deletions cut 6 bases from V and 1 base from J, with 6 bases between. CDR3 coding DNA: TGTGCCAGTAGGCACAGGAACACTGAAGCTTTCTTT. Translated, it gives CASRHRNTEAFF.

This clonotype was observed at least ten times. The genes are TRBV7-9 and TRBJ2-5, with 7 nucleotides matching TRBD1. Trimming took 7 bases from V and 2 from J; bases not matched to a gene: 7. The CDR3 covers 14 residues. The germline V gene has CDR1 SEHNR and CDR2 FQNEAQ (reference sequence). CDR3 sequence: CASTRNRGQETQYF. CDR3 nucleotide sequence: TGTGCCAGCACCCGTAACAGGGGACAAGAGACCCAGTACTTC.

This clonotype occurred many times. The gene calls are TRBV6-6 and TRBJ1-1, with D hard to call. CDR1 MNHNY and CDR2 SVGAGI come from the germline V gene (reference sequence). The CDR3 sequence is 14 residues long. The ends were cut back, 0 bases at V and 4 bases at J, with 9 bases in the middle. The chain's CDR3 is CASSYSRGSTEAFF. The CDR3 bases are TGTGCCAGCAGTTACTCCCGCGGGAGCACTGAAGCTTTCTTT.

This clonotype was found a few times. The chain recombines TRBV29-1 with TRBJ2-2, with D perhaps matching TRBD1 (6 bases). This CDR3 has 12 residues. Germline V lookup: CDR1 SQVTM, CDR2 ANQGSEA. V gave up 1 base and J gave up 8 bases, with 8 bases separating them. CDR3 DNA sequence: TGCAGCGTTGAAGGGGGGACAGGGGAGCTGTTTTTT. It codes for CSVEGGTGELFF.

This clonotype has a count of ten or more. The chain employs TRBV11-2 and TRBJ2-1, with 16 positions matching TRBD2. V dropped 4 bases and J dropped 10; count of bases not matched to a gene: 4. Germline V gene sequence: CDR1 SGHAT, CDR2 FQNNGV. This CDR3 has 15 amino acids. The CDR3 spells CASSSGLAGGHEQFF. The CDR3 DNA follows: TGTGCCAGCAGCTCGGGACTAGCGGGGGGGCACGAGCAGTTCTTC. Drawing the rest from reference TRBV11-2 and TRBJ2-1, the complete variable domain is EAGVAQSPRYKIIEKRQSVAFWCNPISGHATLYWYQQILGQGPKLLIQFQNNGVVDDSQLPKDRFSAERLKGVDSTLKIQPAKLEDSAVYLCASSSGLAGGHEQFFGPGTRLTVL.

In its sample, this clonotype was seen many times. The gene calls are TRBV5-6 and TRBJ2-1; D perhaps matches TRBD2 (6 bases). The CDR3 has 14 amino acids. Germline V gene lookup returns CDR1 SGHDT and CDR2 YYEEEE. V was cut by 2 bases and J by 5 bases, with 11 bases left in between. CDR3 bases: TGTGCCAGCAGCTTAGGCGGGGTTAACAATGAGCAGTTCTTC. Its protein is CASSLGGVNNEQFF.

This clonotype was seen many times. This chain joins TRBV6-2 or TRBV6-3 and TRBJ2-6; D is unresolved. The V end was cut by 7 bases, the J end by 2 bases, with 12 bases between. CDR3 size: 15 residues. The germline CDR1 and CDR2 sequences are MNHEY and SVGEGT. CDR3 amino acids: CASIDRQAGANVLTF. CDR3 nucleotides: TGTGCCAGCATCGACCGGCAGGCTGGGGCCAACGTCCTGACTTTC.

This clonotype was counted only a few times. The V gene is TRBV28, the J gene TRBJ2-3; D gene unclear. Per germline, CDR1 MDHEN and CDR2 SYDVKM. This CDR3 has 13 amino acids. V lost 4 bases, J lost 2 bases, and 7 bases lay in between. CDR3 DNA: TGTGCCAGCAGTTCCCCCATCACAGATACGCAGTATTTT. Translating it yields CASSSPITDTQYF.

This clonotype showed up just a few times. The genes are TRBV10-3 and TRBJ2-5, with D maybe TRBD2 (5 bases). Germline V gives CDR1 ENHRY, CDR2 SYGVKD. Between the trimmed V and J ends, which lost 5 bases and 2 bases, there was a span of 9 bases. The CDR3 consists of 13 residues. The CDR3 protein is CAISPDWQETQYF. The CDR3 coding sequence is TGTGCCATCAGTCCGGACTGGCAAGAGACCCAGTACTTC.

By share of the sample, this clonotype is medium-sized (0.01 to 0.1%). The chain is built from TRBV20-1 and TRBJ1-1; D uncertain. Germline-derived CDR1 and CDR2 are DFQATT and SNEGSKA (reference sequence). CDR3 length equals 13 residues. Trimming left V 4 bases short and J 1 base short, with 10 bases between. Here the CDR3 DNA reads TGCAGTGCTAACGCAGGCCAGAACACTGAAGCTTTCTTT. The encoded protein is CSANAGQNTEAFF.

Worth noting for this clonotype: A junction boundary mismatches the germline segment, possibly from a read error. The chain is built from TRBV7-7 and TRBJ2-7, with D perhaps matching TRBD1 (6 bases). The CDR3 consists of 15 residues. Germline lookup yields CDR1 SSHAT and CDR2 FNYEAQ (reference sequence). CDR3 nucleotide sequence: TGTGCCAGCAGCATAGCCAGGGGAGAATCCTACGAGCAGTACTTC. Its protein product is CASSIARGESYEQYF.

This clonotype was picked up a small number of times. V usage is TRBV3-1 and J usage is TRBJ1-4, with TRBD1 as a possible D gene (6 bases). Trimming removed 1 base at V and 6 bases at J, with 12 bases between. There are 15 residues in the CDR3. In germline, CDR1 is LGHDT, CDR2 YNNKEL (reference sequence). The CDR3 DNA follows: TGTGCCAGCAGCCAAGGAGGGGGGTTTTATGAAAAACTGTTTTTT. Encoded protein: CASSQGGGFYEKLFF.

This clonotype has a count of ten or more. J is TRBJ1-4 and V is TRBV7-9; maybe TRBD1 (6 bases). V lost 2 bases, J lost 7 bases, and 17 bases lay in between. The CDR3 covers 16 residues. The germline V gene has CDR1 SEHNR and CDR2 FQNEAQ (reference sequence). In DNA form, the CDR3 reads TGTGCCAGCAGCTTAAGGACAGATAACTTCCCTGAAAAACTGTTTTTT. This sequence encodes CASSLRTDNFPEKLFF.

A few counts support this clonotype. The rearrangement links TRBV20-1 to TRBJ2-1, with D maybe TRBD2 (6 bases). The CDR3 runs 14 residues. V was clipped by 6 bases and J by 0 bases, with 12 bases between them. Per the germline V gene, CDR1 is DFQATT and CDR2 is SNEGSKA (reference sequence). The CDR3 loop reads CSALMGGSYNEQFF. In nucleotides, the CDR3 is TGCAGTGCCCTCATGGGGGGCTCCTACAATGAGCAGTTCTTC.

V is TRBV20-1 and J is TRBJ2-5; TRBD2 aligns across 10 bases. After removal of 6 bases from V and 2 bases from J, the junction contained 12 bases not matched to a gene. This CDR3 region has 16 residues. From germline, CDR1 is DFQATT and CDR2 SNEGSKA (reference sequence). CDR3 bases: TGCAGTGCGTACCCGGGAACTAGCGGGGTTCAAGAGACCCAGTACTTC. Translating gives CSAYPGTSGVQETQYF.

The sample holds many counts of this clonotype. This chain connects TRBV29-1 to TRBJ2-2, with 8 positions matching TRBD1. Trimming took 4 bases from V and 4 from J; bases not matched to a gene: 5. The CDR3 length is 14 residues. From germline, CDR1 is SQVTM and CDR2 ANQGSEA. This CDR3 reads CSVATGDRTGELFF. The CDR3 region has the DNA TGCAGCGTTGCGACAGGGGATCGCACCGGGGAGCTGTTTTTT.

This clonotype showed up many times. The V call is TRBV15, the J call TRBJ2-5; D gene unclear. This CDR3 comprises 15 residues. V dropped 0 bases and J dropped 2 bases, with 10 bases sitting between them. Germline lookup yields CDR1 LNHNV and CDR2 YYDKDF (reference sequence). The CDR3 loop is CATSRDSPRQETQYF. For the CDR3, the DNA is TGTGCCACCAGCAGAGATTCCCCACGACAAGAGACCCAGTACTTC.

This clonotype has ten or more counts. The gene calls are TRBV12-3 or TRBV12-4 and TRBJ2-2; D assignment may be TRBD1 or TRBD2 (5 bases each). The length of the CDR3 is 13 residues. Trimming left V 2 bases short and J 9 bases short, with 10 bases between. Written as DNA, the CDR3 is TGTGCCAGCAGTTTACAGGGACCTTGGGAGCTGTTTTTT. Amino acids: CASSLQGPWELFF.

J is TRBJ1-1 and V is TRBV14, with D unresolved. Germline CDR1 SGHDN, CDR2 FVKESK. Between the trimmed V and J ends, which lost 0 bases and 9 bases, there was a span of 8 bases. The CDR3 is 12 amino acids. CDR3 sequence reads: CASSQESLQAFF. In nucleotides, the CDR3 is TGTGCCAGCAGCCAAGAGTCACTCCAAGCTTTCTTT.

The chain recombines TRBV7-2 with TRBJ1-6, with D unclear. The germline gives CDR1 SGHTA, CDR2 FQGNSA. The V end lost 5 bases, the J end lost 9 bases, and 8 bases lay between the germline ends. The CDR3 totals 12 residues. The CDR3 sequence: CASSPTRSPLHF. CDR3 sequence (DNA): TGTGCCAGCAGCCCCACTCGTTCACCCCTCCACTTT.

This clonotype was seen ten or more times. This chain links TRBV19 with TRBJ2-7, with 10 positions matching TRBD1. Losses at the gene ends were 3 bases for V and 0 bases for J; bases not matched to a gene: 5. CDR1 and CDR2 (germline): LNHDA, SQIVND (reference sequence). The CDR3 runs 16 residues. The CDR3 sequence: CASSMGTGANSYEQYF. As DNA, the CDR3 is TGTGCCAGTAGTATGGGGACAGGGGCGAACTCCTACGAGCAGTACTTC. Together with reference TRBV19 and TRBJ2-7, the CDR3 gives the full variable domain: DGGITQSPKYLFRKEGQNVTLSCEQNLNHDAMYWYRQDPGQGLRLIYYSQIVNDFQKGDIAEGYSVSREKKESFPLTVTSAQKNPTAFYLCASSMGTGANSYEQYFGPGTRLTVT.

The chain couples TRBV3-1 to TRBJ1-5, with D possibly TRBD1 on 5 matching bases. This CDR3 is 15 amino acids long. Trimming removed 0 bases from V and 2 bases from J, with 8 bases in between. CDR1 and CDR2 from the germline V gene are LGHDT and YNNKEL (reference sequence). In DNA, the CDR3 is TGTGCCAGCAGCCAAGACCGGGACGGCAATCAGCCCCAGCATTTT. Residues: CASSQDRDGNQPQHF. The full variable domain, its missing parts supplied by reference TRBV3-1 and TRBJ1-5, is DTAVSQTPKYLVTQMGNDKSIKCEQNLGHDTMYWYKQDSKKFLKIMFSYNNKELIINETVPNRFSPKSPDKAHLNLHINSLELGDSAVYFCASSQDRDGNQPQHFGDGTRLSIL.

At least ten counts were recorded for this clonotype. The chain uses TRBV28 and TRBJ1-3; 7 bases match TRBD1. From germline, CDR1 is MDHEN and CDR2 SYDVKM. V gave up 5 bases and J gave up 0 bases; unmatched junction bases: 7. The CDR3 consists of 16 residues. The CDR3 reads CASSLRGTVSGNTIYF. CDR3 DNA sequence: TGTGCCAGCAGTCTCCGCGGGACAGTCTCTGGAAACACCATATATTTT.

There are many counts of this clonotype. The V and J genes are TRBV7-3 and TRBJ2-1, with TRBD2 matching 12 bases. The CDR3 contains 15 residues. Germline V gene sequence: CDR1 SGHTA, CDR2 FQGTGA. Unmatched junction bases numbered 2, after V lost 4 bases and J lost 4 bases. The CDR3 loop reads CASSWTSGVYNEQFF. The CDR3 DNA follows: TGTGCCAGCAGCTGGACTAGCGGGGTTTACAATGAGCAGTTCTTC.

The rearrangement joins TRBV12-3 or TRBV12-4 to TRBJ1-1; D is perhaps TRBD1 (6 bases). The CDR3 loop spans 14 amino acids. Deletions cut 2 bases from V and 1 base from J, with 8 bases between. The CDR3 loop is CASSLQQGNTEAFF. DNA of the CDR3: TGTGCCAGCAGTTTACAACAGGGGAACACTGAAGCTTTCTTT.